The clone carrying this T cell receptor (beta chain) has only a few counts. Its antigen is undetermined. Germline CDR1 SGHKS, CDR2 YYEKEE (reference sequence). Germline trimming cut 0 bases from V and 5 bases from J; bases unmatched to any gene: 4. CDR3 size: 16 residues. The entry originates in a study of response to subunit inactivated influenza vaccine. Study-level points and caveats: Each seasonal influenza vaccination, the authors suggested, recruits few new T cells.

Via MiXCR, TCRdb re-called the RT-PCR reads, giving one row per CDR3 protein. This table has about 480,000 distinct CDR3 sequences, approximately 11% appearing once. This specimen consisted of PBMCs from blood, obtained around seven weeks after vaccination. The rearrangement links TRBV5-5 to TRBJ2-2; TRBD2 matches at 10 bases. This receptor was obtained from a man in his fifties who received an inactivated influenza vaccine. The CDR3 DNA follows: TGTGCCAGCAGCTTGGCCCTAGCGGGGGAGACCGGGGAGCTGTTTTTT. Amino acid sequence: CASSLALAGETGELFF. Full variable domain (remainder filled in from reference TRBV5-5 and TRBJ2-2): DAGVTQSPTHLIKTRGQQVTLRCSPISGHKSVSWYQQVLGQGPQFIFQYYEKEERGRGNFPDRFSARQFPNYSSELNVNALLLGDSALYLCASSLALAGETGELFFGEGSRLTVL.